These T cell receptor beta chains were read from a single sample in a study of PD-1 blockade in classical Hodgkin lymphoma. Using immunoSEQ multiplex PCR, the repertoire was profiled, and TCRdb retains in-frame clones only, with some absent. The data show about 13,000 clones, roughly 80% seen once. The sample in question was peripheral blood mononuclear cells (PBMCs), obtained at baseline. The receptor source for this set is a human donor with classical Hodgkin lymphoma. Each CDR3 is given with its conserved first and last residue. The D gene is left open where the match is weak. The size of a clone is reported for some rows only, either as once, few or many, or as a class for expanded clones.

.	TRBV6-5	.	TRBJ2-3	TGTGCCAGCAGTTACGCAGCAACAGATACGCAGTATTTT	CASSYAATDTQYF
.	TRBV21-1	.	TRBJ2-7	TGTGCCAGCAGCAACTATGGGACTAGCTCCTACGAGCAGTACTTC	CASSNYGTSSYEQYF
TRBD2	TRBV7-2	.	TRBJ2-7	TGTGCCAGCAGCTTAGGCAGGAATAGCGGGAGATCCGAGCAGTACTTC	CASSLGRNSGRSEQYF
TRBD1	TRBV18	.	TRBJ2-3	TGTGCCAGCTCATCGCGGGACAGGTACACAGATACGCAGTATTTT	CASSSRDRYTDTQYF
.	TRBV25-1	.	TRBJ2-7	TGTGCCAGCAGTGAAAGCAGTCCCCCCTACGAGCAGTACTTC	CASSESSPPYEQYF
.	TRBV6-1	once	TRBJ1-5	TGTGCCAGCAGTGAAGTCCAGGGAGGGTCGTTGGGGCAGCCCCAGCATTTT	CASSEVQGGSLGQPQHF
.	TRBV5-1	.	TRBJ1-2	TGCGCCAGCAGCTTGGCGGTTCAGGGACCCGCTAACTATGGCTACACCTTC	CASSLAVQGPANYGYTF
TRBD1	TRBV28	.	TRBJ2-1	TGTGCCAGCAGTTTAGAACAGGGGGCGATATGGGATGAGCAGTTCTTC	CASSLEQGAIWDEQFF
TRBD2	TRBV15	.	TRBJ2-7	TGTGCCACCAGCAGAGATCGCCCAGCCCGGGGGGATTACGAGCAGTACTTC	CATSRDRPARGDYEQYF
TRBD2	TRBV7-2	.	TRBJ2-5	TGTGCCAGCAGCTTAGGGTTAGCGGGAGGCCCTGAGGGGGCCCAGTACTTC	CASSLGLAGGPEGAQYF
.	TRBV27	.	TRBJ2-1	TGTGCCAGCAGTTTACGGGAGCGCAGCTCCTACAATGAGCAGTTCTTC	CASSLRERSSYNEQFF
.	TRBV30	.	TRBJ2-7	TGTGCCTGGAGTGTAGGGGATCGATTGGGCTTGAACTACGAGCAGTACTTC	CAWSVGDRLGLNYEQYF
TRBD2	TRBV7-9	once	TRBJ2-7	TGTGCTTCAAGTTGGTGGACTAGCCCGCAGTACTTC	CASSWWTSPQYF
.	TRBV6-1	.	TRBJ2-7	TGTGCCAGCAGACAGGGTTTAGAGCAGTACTTC	CASRQGLEQYF
.	TRBV7-9	.	TRBJ2-1	TGTGCCAGCAGCTTAGGGCGGTTTAAAGGAGCCGACAATGAGCAGTTCTTC	CASSLGRFKGADNEQFF
.	TRBV6-1	.	TRBJ1-1	TGCGCCAGCAGTGAAGTTTTAGGAAATTTGGCTGAAGCTTTCTTT	CASSEVLGNLAEAFF
.	TRBV9	medium-sized	TRBJ2-5	TGTGCCAGCAGCGCGTCCGGAGGAGAGACCCAGTACTTC	CASSASGGETQYF
.	TRBV7-9	.	TRBJ1-1	TGTGCCAGCAGCTTAGTAGGACTTTGGGGAAACACTGAAGCTTTCTTT	CASSLVGLWGNTEAFF
TRBD1	TRBV28	few	TRBJ1-1	TGTGCCAGCAGTAGGACAGGGAGGAACACTGAAGCTTTCTTT	CASSRTGRNTEAFF
.	TRBV6-4	once	TRBJ2-1	TGTGCCAGCAGTGACTCTGGGGGGCCCCACAATGAGCAGTTCTTC	CASSDSGGPHNEQFF
TRBD2	TRBV19	.	TRBJ2-5	TGTGCCAGTAGTGCAAGAGCGGGAGCGGTAGAGACCCAGTACTTC	CASSARAGAVETQYF
.	TRBV2	.	TRBJ2-1	TGTGCCAGCAGAGAACGCGGTTTTTCCTACAATGAGCAGTTCTTC	CASRERGFSYNEQFF
.	TRBV6-5	.	TRBJ1-5	TGTGCCAGCAGTTACGGTTACGGTAGCAATCAGCCCCAGCATTTT	CASSYGYGSNQPQHF
.	TRBV19	.	TRBJ2-7	TGTGCCAGTAGTCCATCCGGGACCGAACTTTACGAGCAGTACTTC	CASSPSGTELYEQYF
.	TRBV4-1	medium-sized	TRBJ1-2	TGCGCCAGCAGCCAAGACGGGCAGGGCCACTATGGCTACACCTTC	CASSQDGQGHYGYTF
.	TRBV15	.	TRBJ1-1	TGTGCCACCGGAGCAGGCGCTCTGAACACTGAAGCTTTCTTT	CATGAGALNTEAFF
TRBD1	TRBV5-4	once	TRBJ2-5	TGTGCCAGCAGCCCGGGACAGCAGCAAGAGACCCAGTACTTC	CASSPGQQQETQYF
.	TRBV7-6	once	TRBJ1-5	TGTGCCAGCAGCTTATTAATTAGTTATAGCAATCAGCCCCAGCATTTT	CASSLLISYSNQPQHF
.	TRBV15	.	TRBJ1-5	TGTGCCACCAGCAGGAACAGGGTAAGTCCCGCCAGGGCCCAGCATTTT	CATSRNRVSPARAQHF
.	TRBV15	.	TRBJ2-3	TGTGCCACCAGCAGGGAGGGGAGAGATACGCAGTATTTT	CATSREGRDTQYF
.	TRBV19	.	TRBJ2-7	TGTGCCAGTAGTATAGAGCACGGAACCTACGAGCAGTACTTC	CASSIEHGTYEQYF
.	TRBV6-1	.	TRBJ2-7	TGTGCCAGCAGTGCACCCGGGACTTTTGCCTACGAGCAGTACTTC	CASSAPGTFAYEQYF
.	TRBV28	.	TRBJ2-7	TGTGCCAGCATCAAGACTTTTTCCTACGAGCAGTACTTC	CASIKTFSYEQYF
.	TRBV19	.	TRBJ1-5	TGTGCCAGTAGTCCCCGGACCGCCCATAGCAATCAGCCCCAGCATTTT	CASSPRTAHSNQPQHF